This T cell receptor (beta chain) was sequenced for a study of blood T cell repertoires in COVID-19. Study-wide background: Collection of acute and convalescent COVID-19 samples took place in the United States, Italy and Spain. PBMCs, B-cell-depleted T cells, or T cells were the source of the cDNA or gDNA that made up the material.

TCRdb's table, derived via immunoSEQ multiplex PCR, lists solely in-frame clones and lacks some. The repertoire holds over 150,000 clones, approximately 80% seen once, with 7.5% to 10% in the top ten. The CDR3 totals 12 residues. The germline CDR1 and CDR2 sequences are KGHSH and LQKENI. Trimming shortened V by 3 bases and J by 10 bases, and 9 bases separated the two germline ends. The sequenced material came from peripheral blood. The clonotype originates from a woman older than 75 with COVID-19, enrolled during active disease. This sequence joins TRBV18 and TRBJ1-4; D gene ambiguous. The CDR3 reads CASSPVTGKLFF. The DNA for the CDR3 is TGTGCCAGCTCACCGGTCACGGGAAAACTGTTTTTT.